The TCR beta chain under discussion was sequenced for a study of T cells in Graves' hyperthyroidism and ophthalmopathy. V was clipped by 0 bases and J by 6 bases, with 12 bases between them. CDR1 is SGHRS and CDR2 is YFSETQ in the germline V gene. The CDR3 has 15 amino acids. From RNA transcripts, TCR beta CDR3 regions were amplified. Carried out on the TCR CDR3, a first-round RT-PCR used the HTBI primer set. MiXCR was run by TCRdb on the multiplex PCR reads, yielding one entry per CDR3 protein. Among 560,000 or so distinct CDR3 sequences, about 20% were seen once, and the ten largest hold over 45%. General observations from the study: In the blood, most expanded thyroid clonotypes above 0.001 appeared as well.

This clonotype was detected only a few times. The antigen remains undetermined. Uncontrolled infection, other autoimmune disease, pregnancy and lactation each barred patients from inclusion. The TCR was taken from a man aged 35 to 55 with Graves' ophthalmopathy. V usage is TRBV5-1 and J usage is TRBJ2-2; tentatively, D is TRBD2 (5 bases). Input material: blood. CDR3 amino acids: CASSLGLPGAGELFF. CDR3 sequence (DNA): TGCGCCAGCAGCTTGGGCCTCCCCGGGGCCGGGGAGCTGTTTTTT. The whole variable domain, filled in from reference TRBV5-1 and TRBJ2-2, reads KAGVTQTPRYLIKTRGQQVTLSCSPISGHRSVSWYQQTPGQGLQFLFEYFSETQRNKGNFPGRFSGRQFSNSRSEMNVSTLELGDSALYLCASSLGLPGAGELFFGEGSRLTVL.